The clone carrying this T cell receptor beta chain was counted only a few times. Mismatch with germline at one junction end may stem from a read error. The data stem from a study of CD8 T cells in Susac syndrome. The germline CDR1 and CDR2 sequences are SGHDT and YYEEEE. The CDR3 loop spans 15 amino acids. Random hexamers were used to reverse transcribe an amount of about 0.5 to 1 ug RNA. immunoSEQ multiplex PCR amplified TCR beta CDR3 across 54 Vbeta, 13 Jbeta. MiXCR, applied by TCRdb to the immunoSEQ multiplex PCR reads, yields one record per CDR3 protein. The table has about 120,000 distinct CDR3 sequences, about nine tenths seen once.

This clonotype was obtained from a human donor in good health. The rearrangement joins TRBV5-6 to TRBJ1-4, with TRBD1 as a possible D gene (6 bases). The sample comprised CD8+ T cells from PBMCs. The CDR3: CASSSSTGFGEKLFF. The CDR3 coding sequence is TGTGCCAGCAGTTCGTCCACAGGGTTTGGAGAAAAACTTTTTTTT.